The sample holds one count of the clone carrying this T cell receptor (beta chain). Its cognate antigen is unknown. The donors, aged about 6 to 90, were healthy Caucasians from Russia. The second PCR ran roughly 6 to 11 cycles with a sample-barcoded 5' primer and J-beta primers. One entry per CDR3 protein, called by TCRdb with MiXCR from the 5' RACE reads. The data show about 770,000 distinct CDR3 sequences, around 45% seen once. The data are from a study of blood T cells in healthy people across ages. Study results and caveats: Higher diversity, along with more naive CD4+ cells, distinguished long-lived donors from aged donors. Roughly linearly, TCR beta diversity per million T cells fell as age increased. What prevented conclusive comparison of naive and antigen-experienced cells was that PBMCs were unsorted.

Germline CDR1 and CDR2: DFQATT and SNEGSKA (reference sequence). Trimming left V 7 bases short and J 3 bases short, with 15 bases between. This CDR3 is 13 amino acids long. This TCR came from a man aged 60 to 75 in good health. Sample: blood. The chain recombines TRBV20-1 with TRBJ1-2; D ambiguous. DNA of the CDR3: TGCAGTGTCGTTGGGCGCGCGGACTATGGCTACACCTTC. Its translation: CSVVGRADYGYTF.